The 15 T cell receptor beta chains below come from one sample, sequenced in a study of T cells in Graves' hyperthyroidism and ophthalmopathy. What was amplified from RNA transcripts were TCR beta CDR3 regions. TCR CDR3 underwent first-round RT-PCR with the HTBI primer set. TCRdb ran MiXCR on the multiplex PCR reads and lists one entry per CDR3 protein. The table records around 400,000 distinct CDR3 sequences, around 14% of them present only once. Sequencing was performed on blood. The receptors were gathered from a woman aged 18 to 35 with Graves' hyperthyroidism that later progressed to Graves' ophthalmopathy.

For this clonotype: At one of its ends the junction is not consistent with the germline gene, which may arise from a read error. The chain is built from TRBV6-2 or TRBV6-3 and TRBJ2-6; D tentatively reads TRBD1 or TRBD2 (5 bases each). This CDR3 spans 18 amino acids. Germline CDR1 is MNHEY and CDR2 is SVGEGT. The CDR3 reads CASSYSGSLFSGANVLAF. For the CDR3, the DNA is TGTGCCAGCAGTTACTCGGGGAGCCTTTTCTCTGGGGCCAACGTCCTGGCTTTC.

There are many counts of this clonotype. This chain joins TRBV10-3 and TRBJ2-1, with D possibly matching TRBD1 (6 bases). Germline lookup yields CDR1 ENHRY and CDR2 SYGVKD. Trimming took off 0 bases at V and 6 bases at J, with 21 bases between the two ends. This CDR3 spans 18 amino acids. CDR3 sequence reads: CAISESGAQGTRSNEQFF. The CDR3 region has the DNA TGTGCCATCAGTGAGTCGGGGGCCCAGGGGACAAGGAGCAATGAGCAGTTCTTC.

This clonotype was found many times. CDR3 in DNA: TGTGCCAGCAGTCAGGCCCTGATCTATGGCTACACCTTC. Translated: CASSQALIYGYTF. The chain has TRBV28 and TRBJ1-2; D gene ambiguous. The CDR3 loop spans 13 amino acids. V lost 5 bases, J lost 4 bases, and 11 bases lay in between. The V gene's germline CDR1 is MDHEN and CDR2 SYDVKM.

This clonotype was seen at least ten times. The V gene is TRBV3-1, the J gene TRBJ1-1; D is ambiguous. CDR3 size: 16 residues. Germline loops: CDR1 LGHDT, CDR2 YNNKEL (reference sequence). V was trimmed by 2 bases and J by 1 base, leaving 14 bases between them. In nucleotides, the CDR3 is TGTGCCAGCAGCCAATACCTCCGTATGGGGAACACTGAAGCTTTCTTT. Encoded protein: CASSQYLRMGNTEAFF.

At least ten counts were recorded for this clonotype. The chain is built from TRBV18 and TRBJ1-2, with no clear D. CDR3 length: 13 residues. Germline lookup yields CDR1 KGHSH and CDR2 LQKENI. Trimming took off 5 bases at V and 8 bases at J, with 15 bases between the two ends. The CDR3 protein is CASSSRLQEGYTF. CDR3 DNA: TGTGCCAGCTCATCCCGACTTCAGGAGGGCTACACCTTC.

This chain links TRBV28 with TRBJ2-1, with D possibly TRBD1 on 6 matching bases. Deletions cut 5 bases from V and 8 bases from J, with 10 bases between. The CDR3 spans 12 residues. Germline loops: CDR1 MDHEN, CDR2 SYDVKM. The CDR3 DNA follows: TGTGCCAGCAGTGAACAGGGACATGAGCAGTTCTTC. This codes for CASSEQGHEQFF.

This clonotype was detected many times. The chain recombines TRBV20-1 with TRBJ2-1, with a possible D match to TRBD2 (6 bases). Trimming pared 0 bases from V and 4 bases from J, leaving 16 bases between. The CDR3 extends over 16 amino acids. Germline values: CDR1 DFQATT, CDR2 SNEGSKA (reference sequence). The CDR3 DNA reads TGCAGTGCTAGAGATCCCGGGACCGGGGGATACAATGAGCAGTTCTTC. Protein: CSARDPGTGGYNEQFF.

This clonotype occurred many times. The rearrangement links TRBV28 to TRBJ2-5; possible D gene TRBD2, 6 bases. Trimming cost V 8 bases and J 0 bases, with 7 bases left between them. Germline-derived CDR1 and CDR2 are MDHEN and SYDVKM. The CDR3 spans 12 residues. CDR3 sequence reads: CASGGYQETQYF. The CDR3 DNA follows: TGTGCCAGCGGGGGGTACCAAGAGACCCAGTACTTC.

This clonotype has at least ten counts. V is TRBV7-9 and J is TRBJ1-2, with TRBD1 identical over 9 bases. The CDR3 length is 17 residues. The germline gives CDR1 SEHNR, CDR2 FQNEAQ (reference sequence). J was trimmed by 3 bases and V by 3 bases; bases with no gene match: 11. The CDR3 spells CASSFEADRGIDYGYTF. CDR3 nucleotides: TGTGCCAGCAGCTTTGAGGCTGACAGGGGGATCGACTATGGCTACACCTTC.

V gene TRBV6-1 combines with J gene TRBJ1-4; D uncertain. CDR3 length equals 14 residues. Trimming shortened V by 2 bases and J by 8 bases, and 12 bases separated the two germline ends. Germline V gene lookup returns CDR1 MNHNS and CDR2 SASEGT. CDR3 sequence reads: CASSERGDLEKLFF. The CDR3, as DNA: TGTGCCAGCAGTGAAAGAGGTGACCTCGAAAAACTGTTTTTT.

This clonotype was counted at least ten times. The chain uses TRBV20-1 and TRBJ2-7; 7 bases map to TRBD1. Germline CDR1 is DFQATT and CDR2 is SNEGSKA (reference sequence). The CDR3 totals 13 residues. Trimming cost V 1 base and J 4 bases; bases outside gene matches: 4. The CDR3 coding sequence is TGCAGTGCTAGAGCGGACAGGACTTACGAGCAGTACTTC. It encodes CSARADRTYEQYF.

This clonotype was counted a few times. CDR3 bases: TGTGCCAGCAGTTACTCGACCCGAGAGACCCAGTACTTC. Its translation: CASSYSTRETQYF. The rearrangement links TRBV6-2 or TRBV6-3 to TRBJ2-5; D is unclear. The germline CDR1 and CDR2 sequences are MNHEY and SVGEGT. Trimming left V 0 bases short and J 4 bases short, with 6 bases between. The CDR3 contains 13 residues.

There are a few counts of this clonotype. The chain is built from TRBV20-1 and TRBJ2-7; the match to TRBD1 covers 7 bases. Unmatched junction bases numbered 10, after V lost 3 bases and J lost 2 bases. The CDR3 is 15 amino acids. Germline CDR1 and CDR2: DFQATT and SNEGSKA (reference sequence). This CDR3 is CSAREFRDSTYEQYF. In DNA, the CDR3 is TGCAGTGCTAGGGAATTCCGGGACAGTACCTACGAGCAGTACTTC.

DNA of the CDR3: TGTGCCAGCAGCATCGGGCTCTACAGGGGAAAGGGGTATGGCTACACCTTC. It translates to CASSIGLYRGKGYGYTF. The chain carries TRBV14 and TRBJ1-2; 7 bases are shared with TRBD1. The V gene end was trimmed by 5 bases and the J gene end by 5 bases; junction bases not matched to a gene: 17. The CDR3 sequence is 17 residues long. Germline assignment: CDR1 SGHDN and CDR2 FVKESK.

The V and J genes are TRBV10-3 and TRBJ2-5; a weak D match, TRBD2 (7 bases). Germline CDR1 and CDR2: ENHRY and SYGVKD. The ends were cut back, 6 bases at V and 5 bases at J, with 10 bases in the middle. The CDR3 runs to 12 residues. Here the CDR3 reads CAISGGLETQYF. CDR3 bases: TGTGCCATCAGCGGGGGGCTGGAGACCCAGTACTTC.